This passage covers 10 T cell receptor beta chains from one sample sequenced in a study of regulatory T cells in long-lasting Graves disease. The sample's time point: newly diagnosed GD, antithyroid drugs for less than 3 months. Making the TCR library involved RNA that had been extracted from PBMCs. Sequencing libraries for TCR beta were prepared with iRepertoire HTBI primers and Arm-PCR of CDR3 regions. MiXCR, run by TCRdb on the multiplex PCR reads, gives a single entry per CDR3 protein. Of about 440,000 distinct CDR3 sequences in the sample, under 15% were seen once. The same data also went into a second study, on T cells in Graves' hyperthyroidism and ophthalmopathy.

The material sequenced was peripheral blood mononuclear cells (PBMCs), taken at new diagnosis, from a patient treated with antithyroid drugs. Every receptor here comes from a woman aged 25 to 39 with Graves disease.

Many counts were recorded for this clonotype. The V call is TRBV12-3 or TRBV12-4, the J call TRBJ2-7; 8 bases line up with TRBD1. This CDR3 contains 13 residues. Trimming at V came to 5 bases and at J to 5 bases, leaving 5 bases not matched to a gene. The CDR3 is CASSRTGLNEQYF. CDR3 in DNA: TGTGCCAGCAGTCGGACAGGGCTCAACGAGCAGTACTTC.

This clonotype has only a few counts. The CDR3 DNA is TGCAGCGTTGCGGCCCGTAACTATGGCTACACCTTC. Translation gives CSVAARNYGYTF. The chain joins TRBV29-1 to TRBJ1-2; D is unresolved. This CDR3 region has 12 residues. CDR1 and CDR2 from the germline V gene are SQVTM and ANQGSEA. The V and J ends lost 4 bases and 1 base respectively, with 7 bases between them.

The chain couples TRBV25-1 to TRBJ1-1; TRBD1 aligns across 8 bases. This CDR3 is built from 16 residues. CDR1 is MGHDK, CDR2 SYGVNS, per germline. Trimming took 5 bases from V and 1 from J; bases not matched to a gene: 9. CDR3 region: CASSPTRQGRNTEAFF. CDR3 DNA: TGTGCCAGCAGTCCCACCCGACAGGGGAGGAACACTGAAGCTTTCTTT.

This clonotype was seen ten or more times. CDR3 sequence: CASSIADTPYEQYF. The CDR3 region has the DNA TGTGCCAGTAGTATTGCCGACACTCCCTACGAGCAGTACTTC. This chain uses TRBV19 with TRBJ2-7; D call uncertain. The germline V and J ends were trimmed by 3 bases and 2 bases, with 11 bases remaining between them. The CDR3 loop spans 14 amino acids. Germline CDR1 and CDR2: LNHDA and SQIVND (reference sequence).

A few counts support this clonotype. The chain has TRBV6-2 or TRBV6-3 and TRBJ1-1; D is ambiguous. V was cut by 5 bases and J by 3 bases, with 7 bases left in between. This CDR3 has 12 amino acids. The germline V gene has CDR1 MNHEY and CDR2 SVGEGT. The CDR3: CASSDEDTEAFF. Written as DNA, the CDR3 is TGTGCCAGCAGTGATGAGGACACTGAAGCTTTCTTT.

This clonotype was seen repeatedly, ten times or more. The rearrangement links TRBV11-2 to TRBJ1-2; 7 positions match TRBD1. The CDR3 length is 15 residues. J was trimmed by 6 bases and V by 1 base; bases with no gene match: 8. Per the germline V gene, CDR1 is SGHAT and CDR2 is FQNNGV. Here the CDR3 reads CASSLVRDRAHGYTF. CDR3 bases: TGTGCCAGCAGCTTAGTCCGAGACAGGGCCCATGGCTACACCTTC.

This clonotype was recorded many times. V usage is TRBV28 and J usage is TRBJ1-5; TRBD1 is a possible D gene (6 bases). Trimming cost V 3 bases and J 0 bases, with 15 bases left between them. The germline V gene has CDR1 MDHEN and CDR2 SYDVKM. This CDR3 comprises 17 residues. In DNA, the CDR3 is TGTGCCAGCAGTTTGAATTGGAGGGGGAATAGCAATCAGCCCCAGCATTTT. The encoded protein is CASSLNWRGNSNQPQHF.

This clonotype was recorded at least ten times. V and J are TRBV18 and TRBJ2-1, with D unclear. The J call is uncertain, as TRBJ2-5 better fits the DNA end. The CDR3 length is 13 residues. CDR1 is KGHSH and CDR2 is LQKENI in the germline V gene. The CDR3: CASSPPVMETQYF. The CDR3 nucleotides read TGTGCCAGCTCACCACCTGTTATGGAGACCCAGTACTTC.

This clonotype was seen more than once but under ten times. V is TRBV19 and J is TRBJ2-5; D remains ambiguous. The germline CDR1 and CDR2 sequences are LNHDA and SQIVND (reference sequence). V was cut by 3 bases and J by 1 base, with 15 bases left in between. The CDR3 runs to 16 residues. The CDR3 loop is CASSMIGGTTQETQYF. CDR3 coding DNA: TGTGCCAGTAGTATGATAGGTGGAACTACCCAAGAGACCCAGTACTTC.

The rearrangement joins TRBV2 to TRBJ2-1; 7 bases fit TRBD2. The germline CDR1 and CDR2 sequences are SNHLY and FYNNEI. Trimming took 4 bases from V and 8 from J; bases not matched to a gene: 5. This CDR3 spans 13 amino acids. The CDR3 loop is CASSGLATHEQFF. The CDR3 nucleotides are TGTGCCAGCAGTGGACTAGCTACCCATGAGCAGTTCTTC.